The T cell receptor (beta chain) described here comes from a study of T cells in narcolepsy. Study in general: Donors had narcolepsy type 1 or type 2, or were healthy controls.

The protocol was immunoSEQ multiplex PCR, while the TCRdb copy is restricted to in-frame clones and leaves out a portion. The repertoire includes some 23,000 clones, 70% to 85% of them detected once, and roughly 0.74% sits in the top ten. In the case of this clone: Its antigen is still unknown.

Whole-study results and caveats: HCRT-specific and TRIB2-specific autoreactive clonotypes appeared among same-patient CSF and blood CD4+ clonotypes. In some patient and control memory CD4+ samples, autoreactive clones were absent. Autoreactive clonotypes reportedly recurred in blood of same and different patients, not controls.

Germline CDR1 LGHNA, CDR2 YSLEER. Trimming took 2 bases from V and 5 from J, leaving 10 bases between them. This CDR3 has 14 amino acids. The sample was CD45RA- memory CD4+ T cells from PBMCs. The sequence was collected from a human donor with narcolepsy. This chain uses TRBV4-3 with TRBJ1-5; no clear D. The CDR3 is CASSQSIVDQPQHF. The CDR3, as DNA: TGCGCCAGCAGCCAAAGCATTGTCGATCAGCCCCAGCATTTT.